This record covers a single TCR beta chain. The table came from immunoSEQ multiplex PCR; TCRdb's copy has only in-frame clones and leaves some out. The sample yields under 2.5 million clones, 85% to 95% seen once. The CDR3 runs 11 residues. Trimming took off 7 bases at V and 4 bases at J, with 7 bases between the two ends. CDR1 SGHNT and CDR2 YENEEA come from the germline V gene. The healthy adult donors were HIV-negative and reported no recent acute infections or vaccinations. All the donors were Caucasian adults who lived in Nashville, Tennessee. This specimen comes from a study of shared clonotypes between healthy human individuals.

This chain uses TRBV11-3 with TRBJ1-2; the D is unclear. The sequencing input was naive CD4+ T cells from PBMCs. Documented subset: CD45RA+ positively selected. This sequence was found in a man aged 18-30 years in good health. Some clones in this sample may be carry-over from other donors' samples. CDR3 amino acids: CASNDAYGYTF. The DNA of the CDR3 is TGTGCCAGCAACGACGCCTATGGCTACACCTTC.